The rows below give T cell receptor beta chains drawn from one sample of a study of Graves' ophthalmopathy and Graves' hyperthyroidism. TCRdb fed the multiplex PCR reads into MiXCR, producing one record per CDR3 protein. This sample has some 160,000 distinct CDR3 sequences; 39% occur once, and the top ten carry approximately 8.9%. The sequenced material came from peripheral blood. The receptors shown here come from a man aged 25 to 45 with Graves' ophthalmopathy. Each CDR3 is given with its conserved first and last residue. A D gene is named only where the DNA matches it firmly. The listing skips clone size in some rows; elsewhere it reads once, few, many or a size class.

j_call d_call v_call clone_size cdr3_nt cdr3_aa
TRBJ1-2 . TRBV7-2 . TGTGCCAGCAGTCCCTTAGGAGCGAACTATGGCTACACCTTC CASSPLGANYGYTF
TRBJ1-1 . TRBV19 once TGTGCCAGTAGTATAGGGGTCCGCACTGAAGCTTTCTTT CASSIGVRTEAFF
TRBJ2-7 TRBD2 TRBV12-3/TRBV12-4 many TGTGCCAGCAGTTTGACTAGCCTTAGCTCCTACGAGCAGTACTTC CASSLTSLSSYEQYF
TRBJ2-7 TRBD2 TRBV28 . TGTGCCAGCAGCAAGGGACTAGCCTACGAGCAGTACTTC CASSKGLAYEQYF
TRBJ2-7 . TRBV10-2 many TGCGCCAGCAGTGAGGGGGCAGGGGCAGGCGAGCAGTACTTC CASSEGAGAGEQYF
TRBJ2-2 . TRBV6-5 many TGTGCCAGCAGTTACTCGATGGGAGTTGCGAACACCGGGGAGCTGTTTTTT CASSYSMGVANTGELFF
TRBJ2-7 . TRBV6-2/TRBV6-3 . TGTGCCAGCAGTCGGACAGTCCTTAGCCACGAGCAGTACTTC CASSRTVLSHEQYF
TRBJ1-5 . TRBV12-3/TRBV12-4 once TGTGCCAGCAGTCCCGGACAGACTAGCAATCAGCCCCAGCATTTT CASSPGQTSNQPQHF
TRBJ2-7 TRBD2 TRBV11-2 many TGTGCCAGCAGTCTAGCGGGATTGCGCTACGAGCAGTACTTC CASSLAGLRYEQYF
TRBJ2-7 TRBD1 TRBV30 many TGTGCCTTAAAGCCCGGGACAGGGGGCGAGCAGTACTTC CALKPGTGGEQYF
TRBJ2-4 . TRBV11-2 many TGTGCCAGCAGCAATAGCCGAAACATTCAGTACTTC CASSNSRNIQYF
TRBJ2-7 . TRBV2 . TGTGCCAGCGGTGCAAGTATCGAGCAGTACTTC CASGASIEQYF
TRBJ1-2 . TRBV7-9 . TGTGCCAGCAGCTTAGTACAGAACTATGGCTACACCTTC CASSLVQNYGYTF
TRBJ1-2 . TRBV6-2/TRBV6-3 . TGTGCCAGCAGCCACGACCTTACGGAGGATGGCTACACCTTC CASSHDLTEDGYTF
TRBJ2-5 . TRBV20-1 . TGCAGTGCTAGATTTATCTCCGAGACCCAGTACTTC CSARFISETQYF
TRBJ2-7 . TRBV6-2/TRBV6-3 many TGTGCCAGCAGTTACTCGCGAACCGTAGGGGCCGAGCAGTACTTC CASSYSRTVGAEQYF
TRBJ1-1 . TRBV5-1 . TGCGCCAGCAAGAACACCTGGAACACTGAAGCTTTCTTT CASKNTWNTEAFF
TRBJ1-5 . TRBV20-1 . TGCAGTGCCCTTCGGGGGAATCAGCCCCAGCATTTT CSALRGNQPQHF
TRBJ1-2 . TRBV11-1 once TGTGCCAGCAGCCCCCGCCCGGAAATAAGGTTCACTAACTATGGCTACACCTTC CASSPRPEIRFTNYGYTF
TRBJ1-1 . TRBV24-1 many TGTGCCACCAGGTTGACAGGGAACACTGAAGCTTTCTTT CATRLTGNTEAFF